This TCR beta chain came from a study of cytomegalovirus exposure and HLA in healthy donors (dated 2017 in TCRdb). As for the study more broadly: In an earlier analysis of some 610 of the donors, less than 350 Gb of sequence data and 90 million to 120 million unique TCR beta sequences from about 180 million T cells were reported. An early release that covered 500 to 800 HLA-typed donors contained approximately 300 gigabases of sequencing data and 70 million to 100 million unique TCR sequences. Of the approximately 400 genotyped donors, 65% to 90% were placed in the genetic ancestry cluster associated with self-reported Caucasian donors. The study aimed to test whether signatures of past pathogen exposure could be identified by cataloging public T cell receptors. The study used immunosequencing to profile the T cell repertoires of approximately 690 subjects and linked those repertoires to cytomegalovirus serostatus. Besides the first cohort of approximately 670 subjects, a separate validation cohort made up of 120 or so different subjects was used. High-throughput TCR immunosequencing, statistical association of individual TCRs with disease status, and machine learning were combined to predict cytomegalovirus infection status. A later analysis re-examined previously published TCR beta repertoires from more than 600 donors and added high-resolution HLA genotyping to investigate patterns of TCR occurrence. Rather than using new phenotypic data, the later analysis identified candidate immune exposures from TCR beta sequences and from how often those sequences occurred across donors. An earlier analysis of 587 of the donors applied high-throughput TCR beta sequencing to assess whether each TCR beta V gene segment acted as functional or pseudogenic. Donor age, sex, ethnicity and CMV serostatus were collected together with the repertoire data. Genome-wide SNP genotypes for about 65% of the roughly 700 donors were used in a later genetic analysis, which treated that subset as a discovery cohort. Every repertoire in the discovery cohort had been generated on one and the same sequencing platform. Both class I and class II loci were covered by HLA typing, at four-digit resolution. Typing coverage differed by locus: A, B, C, DRB1 and DQB1 were typed in about 620-630 donors, DQA1 in around 500, DPA1 in around 580, and DPB1 in approximately 450. Five DR-DQ haplotypes were treated as single units for association and clustering because of strong linkage in the cohort. Across about 370 genotyped donors of the cohort, an average of roughly 230,000 unique TCR beta nucleotide sequences per donor were sequenced, and roughly 20% of those sequences were non-productive. Findings and caveats that apply to the study as a whole: An association between a missense DCLRE1C variant and V-gene and J-gene trimming of TCR beta chains was found in a later genetic analysis and replicated in an independent cohort. Only TCR beta chains were sequenced in this cohort, and the absence of alpha or paired-chain data limited detectable features. Correlated functional status among segregating V segments might reflect linkage disequilibrium, but an unknown experimental factor could not be ruled out. When HLA alleles, especially DR and DQ, strongly co-occurred, attributing TCR associations to individual alleles was difficult. Most CMV-associated TCR beta chains appeared to be HLA-restricted in a later analysis, and the HLA associations seemed to be driven largely by CMV exposure. A later analysis reported that several top co-occurrence clusters appeared linked to parvovirus B19, influenza, CMV and Epstein-Barr virus. Because counts were too low, roughly 18 rarely observed V segments, including chromosome 9 orphons, were left out of the earlier analysis of 500 to 650 of the donors. Roughly uniform sequencing depth across donors was assumed in presence/absence analyses, although this assumption may not hold. Specific HLA alleles were associated with 15,000 to 20,000 TCR beta sequences at a false discovery rate of 0.05 in a later analysis. In a later analysis, TCR association rates were found to vary across HLA loci, with the most associated TCRs seen for DRB1 alleles and the fewest for HLA-C alleles. Cytomegalovirus status was reported to be diagnosed by the classifier with high specificity and sensitivity in both the original and validation cohorts. In a later analysis, HLA-associated TCR beta chains were found to be more clonally expanded and to have lower generation probabilities than equally common non-associated chains. A cluster of highly shared sequence variants was judged likely to represent a technical artifact of the sequencing pipeline. HLA typing was unavailable for some donors at each locus, so association tests used only the typed subset. Immune exposure information for the cohort was limited to CMV serostatus. A further reported finding was that TCR beta sequences accurately predicted the HLA-A and HLA-B alleles for most subjects in the first cohort. Some IMGT-functional V segments, including TRBV6-2 and TRBV6-3, could not be told apart with the 87-base-pair reads, so those segments were excluded. While some public TCRs were present in many individuals, most TCR sequences turned up only very rarely across donors. The authors suggested that the approach could potentially be generalized to other disease states and immunological phenotypes. Compared with the roughly 670-donor mean, donors in an Asian-associated ancestry cluster had fewer N-insertions in productive TCRs, according to a later genetic analysis. In vitro tests confirmed that three of the cytomegalovirus-associated TCR beta chains recognize cytomegalovirus antigens. In the study, 164 TCR beta chains were listed as associated with cytomegalovirus. In an earlier analysis of about 540 of the donors, most TCR beta V segments were observed in productive rearrangements about 87% or about 30% of the time, broadly matching IMGT annotations.

In total, more than 500 healthy bone marrow donors made up the cohort. All cohort members were sampled while nominally healthy, although unrecorded immune exposures were likely present. The donor was CMV seronegative and was included in the group of hundreds of seronegative cohort members. A peripheral blood sample was collected from each donor, and TCR beta sequencing was performed on peripheral blood mononuclear cells. The Qiagen DNeasy Blood Extraction Kit was used to extract genomic DNA from the blood cell samples. The library was obtained by the immunoSEQ multiplex PCR assay. The multiplex PCR relied on a mix of 60 forward primers for TCR Vbeta segments and 13 reverse primers for TCR Jbeta segments. Amplification of the CDR3 region of rearranged TCR beta genes was performed with a multiplex PCR assay on genomic DNA. On the Illumina HiSeq System, the amplified TCR beta libraries were sequenced as 87-base-pair reads. The original methods were these. A later analysis counted around 72 million unique TCR beta chains across the 666 repertoires, and some 11 million of these chains were shared by at least two donors. Raw reads were error-corrected and collapsed into unique sequences by a nearest-neighbor algorithm in which closely related sequences were merged to remove PCR and sequencing errors. Alignment of CDR3 sequences to IMGT reference sequences was used to assign V, D and J gene segments. For a sequence to be retained, at least a six-nucleotide match to both a V gene segment and a J gene segment was required. A rearrangement counted as productive if the CDR3 had no stop codons and remained in frame with V and J, and every other rearrangement counted as non-productive. Following IMGT convention, CDR3 was defined as the stretch from the second conserved V-encoded cysteine up to the conserved J-encoded phenylalanine. In an earlier analysis of around 640 of the donors, sequences lacking an unambiguous match to a single V gene segment were excluded. An earlier analysis of several hundred of the donors called V segments functional above 56.7% productive rearrangements and segregating when the between-donor standard deviation exceeded 5%. A statistical classification framework was built to diagnose cytomegalovirus status from the catalog of TCR beta chain sequences. A later analysis assigned V and J genes by comparing TCR nucleotide sequences with IMGT/GENE-DB human TR gene sequences. The TCRdist pipeline was used in a later analysis to assign CDR3 sequences and most-parsimonious VDJ recombination scenarios. A later analysis defined each TCR beta chain by its CDR3 amino acid sequence plus V-gene family, and excluded reads lacking a unique V-gene family. In a later analysis, approximately 640 highly shared, low-generation-probability nucleotide sequences were removed to address suspected cross-contamination and a sequencing artifact. In a later analysis, a clonal expansion index was calculated for each public chain from normalized within-repertoire ranks of inferred template counts. In a later analysis, generation probabilities were computed using a VDJ recombination model fitted to out-of-frame rearrangements, and the results were checked against IGoR. In a later analysis, hypergeometric tests were used to score TCR-TCR, TCR-HLA and TCR-CMV co-occurrence, with a repertoire-size bias correction applied to TCR pairs. False discovery rates were estimated in a later analysis by permuting HLA or CMV assignments 20 times. A later analysis grouped co-occurring TCRs with DBSCAN, adding TCRdist sequence similarity when clustering within HLA-allele-positive subsets. For co-occurrence clustering, repertoires with fewer than 30,000 or more than 120,000 public chains were excluded, along with four or five repertoires with anomalous nucleotide sharing. As stored in TCRdb, this immuneACCESS dataset retains in-frame rearrangements with V and J assigned. A fraction of the clones does not appear; measured against another copy, unresolved V genes explain less than half of the discrepancy, and the remainder lacks a known reason. V and J calls plus clone size are reproduced from that table; the DNA served to infer D and trimming. The sample has around 65,000 clones on record. More than 15% of the sample is held by the ten biggest clonotypes.

Reading from cysteine to phenylalanine, the CDR3 counts 12 amino acids. This entry keeps only the CDR3 DNA: 36 bases, framed from base 1. V is trimmed back by 5 bases and J by 2 bases, and the junction contains 1 base that no gene match accounts for. CDR1 and CDR2 (GTSNPN, SVGIG) derive from the germline V gene (reference sequence). As regards this clone: This clone's antigen is unknown.

The chain is assembled from TRBV30 and TRBJ1-1, and TRBD1 aligns with 8 junction nucleotides. The material sequenced was PBMCs. The sequence came from a boy aged 5-17 years in good health and CMV-seronegative. The CDR3 has the sequence CAWDRGNTEAFF. At the DNA level, the sequence is TGTGCCTGGGACAGGGGCAACACTGAAGCTTTCTTT.